The count of the clone carrying this T cell receptor beta chain is one. Antigen specificity is unknown. These data belong to a study of cytomegalovirus exposure and HLA in healthy donors. Germline CDR1 and CDR2: SGDLS and YYNGEE. The CDR3 covers 14 residues. V was clipped by 3 bases and J by 7 bases; unmatched bases: 4. 60 Vbeta and 13 Jbeta primers were used in PCR. Some clones are missing from TCRdb's copy, which holds only in-frame ones; the method was immunoSEQ multiplex PCR. This sample has about 81,000 clones; more than 60% occur once, and the top ten carry under 3.5%. Study findings and constraints: Roughly uniform sequencing depth across donors was assumed, possibly incorrectly. In a later analysis, HLA-associated beta chains showed higher expansion and lower generation probabilities than comparable chains. The study put under 200 TCR beta chains on its list as cytomegalovirus-associated.

The chain combines TRBV9 with TRBJ2-2, with 9 bases identical to TRBD1. The sample consisted of PBMCs. This TCR was sampled from a man aged 45 to 65 in good health and CMV-seropositive. In nucleotides, the CDR3 is TGTGCCAGCAGCGACGGACAGGGGAACGGGGAGCTGTTTTTT. This encodes CASSDGQGNGELFF. Drawing the rest from reference TRBV9 and TRBJ2-2, the complete variable domain is DSGVTQTPKHLITATGQRVTLRCSPRSGDLSVYWYQQSLDQGLQFLIQYYNGEERAKGNILERFSAQQFPDLHSELNLSSLELGDSALYFCASSDGQGNGELFFGEGSRLTVL.